What follows describes a single T cell receptor (beta chain). Its target is unknown. The data are from a study of T-cell reconstitution after alpha-beta-depleted transplantation in children. Broader study findings: One year after transplant, T-cell counts and diversity came mostly from newly produced T cells.

Using unique molecular identifiers, the investigators prepared the TCRbeta library. One entry per CDR3 protein results from TCRdb running MiXCR on the PCR reads. Among around 210,000 distinct CDR3 sequences listed, approximately 7% were seen once. Germline-derived CDR1 and CDR2 are SGHTA and FQGNSA. The CDR3 has 12 residues. The ends were cut back, 6 bases at V and 3 bases at J, with 8 bases in the middle. This TCR derives from a boy aged 2 to 10 with acute lymphoblastic leukemia, due to receive a stem cell transplant. The sample here was PBMCs, taken before TCRalphabeta/CD19-depleted stem cell transplant. This rearrangement joins TRBV7-2 to TRBJ1-2; D is ambiguous. CDR3 in DNA: TGTGCCAGCAGAGACATCGACTATGGCTACACCTTC. Its translation is CASRDIDYGYTF.